This is a list of T cell receptor beta chains from one sample in a study of cytomegalovirus exposure and HLA in healthy donors. Data came from immunoSEQ multiplex PCR; TCRdb stores just in-frame clones and leaves some out. The table includes 180,000 or so clones, approximately 80% detected once. The sample comprised PBMCs. The receptor source for this set is a woman in her forties or fifties in good health and CMV-seropositive. Each CDR3 is given with its conserved first and last residue. The order of the fields is D gene, V gene, J gene, clone size, CDR3 protein, CDR3 DNA. The D gene is left open where the match is weak. Clone size appears in some rows only: once, few, many, or a class for an expanded clone.

D: NA; V: TRBV11-2; J: TRBJ2-5; size: NA; CDR3: CASSSSSQDTQYF; DNA: TGTGCCAGCAGCTCCAGTTCCCAAGATACCCAGTACTTC
D: NA; V: TRBV19; J: TRBJ1-3; size: NA; CDR3: CATLQSPSGNTIYF; DNA: TGTGCCACCCTCCAGTCCCCCTCTGGAAACACCATATATTTT
D: NA; V: TRBV18; J: TRBJ1-5; size: NA; CDR3: CASSPVTVGNQPQHF; DNA: TGTGCCAGCTCACCAGTGACAGTGGGGAATCAGCCCCAGCATTTT
D: NA; V: TRBV9; J: TRBJ1-1; size: few; CDR3: CASSVDTRGTEAFF; DNA: TGTGCCAGCAGCGTAGATACCAGAGGCACTGAAGCTTTCTTT
D: NA; V: TRBV28; J: TRBJ1-1; size: few; CDR3: CASYRSLAEAFF; DNA: TGTGCCAGCTACAGGAGCCTGGCTGAAGCTTTCTTT
D: NA; V: TRBV29-1; J: TRBJ1-2; size: NA; CDR3: CSVGTDDYGYTF; DNA: TGCAGCGTTGGGACAGACGACTATGGCTACACCTTC
D: TRBD1; V: TRBV5-1; J: TRBJ2-5; size: NA; CDR3: CASTRMGQEGETQYF; DNA: TGCGCCAGCACCAGAATGGGACAGGAGGGGGAGACCCAGTACTTC
D: NA; V: TRBV7-8; J: TRBJ1-1; size: NA; CDR3: CASGPMNTEAFF; DNA: TGTGCCAGCGGCCCCATGAACACTGAAGCTTTCTTT
D: NA; V: TRBV7-2; J: TRBJ2-6; size: few; CDR3: CASSLEGVSGANVLTF; DNA: TGTGCCAGCAGCTTAGAGGGGGTCTCTGGGGCCAACGTCCTGACTTTC
D: NA; V: TRBV5-1; J: TRBJ2-3; size: NA; CDR3: CASSLGLYTDTQYF; DNA: TGCGCCAGCAGCTTGGGACTCTACACAGATACGCAGTATTTT
D: TRBD1; V: TRBV27; J: TRBJ1-5; size: few; CDR3: CASSLGTGGQPQHF; DNA: TGTGCCAGCAGTTTGGGGACAGGGGGCCAGCCCCAGCATTTT
D: NA; V: TRBV6-5; J: TRBJ1-1; size: NA; CDR3: CASSLYMNTEAFF; DNA: TGTGCCAGCAGTTTATACATGAACACTGAAGCTTTCTTT
D: NA; V: TRBV14; J: TRBJ2-5; size: NA; CDR3: CASSQENIRGPLGTQYF; DNA: TGTGCCAGCAGCCAAGAAAATATTCGCGGGCCGCTGGGTACCCAGTACTTC
D: NA; V: TRBV7-9; J: TRBJ2-5; size: NA; CDR3: CASRKKDFRETQYF; DNA: TGCGCCAGCAGAAAAAAGGACTTCCGGGAGACCCAGTACTTC
D: NA; V: TRBV30; J: TRBJ1-1; size: NA; CDR3: CAWSVGPFPSEAFF; DNA: TGTGCCTGGAGTGTTGGCCCCTTCCCCTCTGAAGCTTTCTTT
D: NA; V: TRBV6-1; J: TRBJ2-7; size: NA; CDR3: CASSAVYEQYF; DNA: TGTGCCAGCAGTGCAGTATACGAGCAGTACTTC
D: TRBD1; V: TRBV30; J: TRBJ1-4; size: NA; CDR3: CAWSRTGTKNEKLFF; DNA: TGTGCCTGGAGTAGGACAGGGACCAAGAATGAAAAACTGTTTTTT
D: TRBD1; V: TRBV28; J: TRBJ1-2; size: NA; CDR3: CAVRDRVFSGYTF; DNA: TGTGCCGTTCGAGACAGGGTGTTTAGTGGCTACACCTTC
D: TRBD2; V: TRBV27; J: TRBJ2-7; size: NA; CDR3: CASSTPGLAGGAYEQYF; DNA: TGTGCCAGCAGCACCCCCGGACTAGCGGGAGGAGCCTACGAGCAGTACTTC
D: TRBD2; V: TRBV11-2; J: TRBJ2-7; size: NA; CDR3: CASSLRGAYEQYF; DNA: TGTGCCAGCAGCCTCCGGGGGGCCTACGAGCAGTACTTC
D: TRBD2; V: TRBV2; J: TRBJ2-5; size: NA; CDR3: CASRPTSGEETQYF; DNA: TGTGCCAGCAGACCGACTAGCGGAGAAGAGACCCAGTACTTC
D: TRBD2; V: TRBV4-1; J: TRBJ2-1; size: NA; CDR3: CASSRGLAGPKDAEQFF; DNA: TGCGCCAGCAGCCGAGGACTAGCGGGACCAAAGGACGCTGAGCAGTTCTTC
D: TRBD2; V: TRBV5-1; J: TRBJ2-7; size: NA; CDR3: CASSASSGRDYEQYF; DNA: TGCGCCAGCAGCGCGAGTAGCGGGAGAGATTACGAGCAGTACTTC
D: TRBD1; V: TRBV28; J: TRBJ2-2; size: few; CDR3: CASSNTGQGVLTGELFF; DNA: TGTGCCAGCAGCAATACGGGACAGGGGGTTCTCACCGGGGAGCTGTTTTTT
D: NA; V: TRBV6-1; J: TRBJ2-7; size: few; CDR3: CASSYGGQIYEQYF; DNA: TGTGCCAGCAGTTATGGTGGACAGATCTACGAGCAGTACTTC
D: NA; V: TRBV5-1; J: TRBJ2-3; size: NA; CDR3: CASRVAVSSTDTQYF; DNA: TGCGCCAGCAGAGTAGCGGTCTCTAGCACAGATACGCAGTATTTT
D: NA; V: TRBV5-1; J: TRBJ2-6; size: few; CDR3: CASSLGSGESGANVLTF; DNA: TGCGCCAGCAGCTTGGGGTCGGGTGAGAGTGGGGCCAACGTCCTGACTTTC
D: TRBD2; V: TRBV19; J: TRBJ2-3; size: NA; CDR3: CASSTTSGSTDTQYF; DNA: TGTGCCAGTAGCACCACCAGCGGGAGTACAGATACGCAGTATTTT
D: NA; V: TRBV11-2; J: TRBJ2-7; size: once; CDR3: CASSRTDEQYF; DNA: TGTGCCAGCAGCCGGACAGACGAGCAGTACTTC
D: NA; V: TRBV30; J: TRBJ1-6; size: few; CDR3: CAWSVKGWNSPLHF; DNA: TGTGCCTGGAGTGTAAAGGGGTGGAATTCACCCCTCCACTTT
D: NA; V: TRBV7-2; J: TRBJ1-1; size: few; CDR3: CASSGDSLNTEAFF; DNA: TGTGCCAGCAGCGGAGACAGCCTGAACACTGAAGCTTTCTTT
D: NA; V: TRBV19; J: TRBJ1-3; size: NA; CDR3: CASGQTISGNTIYF; DNA: TGTGCCAGTGGACAGACCATCTCTGGAAACACCATATATTTT
D: TRBD2; V: TRBV27; J: TRBJ2-7; size: NA; CDR3: CASGLAGRVYEQYF; DNA: TGTGCCAGCGGGTTAGCGGGACGGGTCTACGAGCAGTACTTC
D: TRBD2; V: TRBV13; J: TRBJ2-2; size: NA; CDR3: CASSLFLMGGSTGELFF; DNA: TGTGCCAGCAGCTTGTTCCTGATGGGGGGGAGCACCGGGGAGCTGTTTTTT
D: NA; V: TRBV5-4; J: TRBJ2-1; size: NA; CDR3: CASSPDSYYNEQFF; DNA: TGTGCCAGCAGCCCCGACAGCTACTACAATGAGCAGTTCTTC
D: NA; V: TRBV6-4; J: TRBJ1-3; size: NA; CDR3: CASSDSLLCQGVSGNTIYF; DNA: TGTGCCAGCAGTGACTCCCTTTTATGTCAGGGTGTCTCTGGAAACACCATATATTTT
D: TRBD1; V: TRBV7-9; J: TRBJ1-2; size: NA; CDR3: CASSPRDRGIYGYTF; DNA: TGTGCCAGCAGCCCCCGGGACAGGGGAATCTATGGCTACACCTTC
D: TRBD1; V: TRBV10-2; J: TRBJ1-5; size: NA; CDR3: CASSTETGRSNQPQHF; DNA: TGCGCCAGCAGTACGGAGACAGGGCGTAGCAATCAGCCCCAGCATTTT
D: NA; V: TRBV4-3; J: TRBJ2-7; size: NA; CDR3: CASRRDWRSSYEQYF; DNA: TGCGCCAGCAGACGGGACTGGAGGTCCTCCTACGAGCAGTACTTC
D: TRBD2; V: TRBV11-2; J: TRBJ2-7; size: NA; CDR3: CASSKGTSGFYEQYF; DNA: TGTGCCAGCAGCAAGGGGACTAGCGGATTCTACGAGCAGTACTTC
D: NA; V: TRBV4-3; J: TRBJ1-2; size: NA; CDR3: CASSASQGSYNYGYTF; DNA: TGCGCCAGCAGCGCCTCCCAGGGGAGCTATAACTATGGCTACACCTTC
D: TRBD2; V: TRBV2; J: TRBJ2-1; size: NA; CDR3: CASGGLAYNEQFF; DNA: TGTGCCAGCGGGGGACTAGCTTACAATGAGCAGTTCTTC
D: NA; V: TRBV5-1; J: TRBJ1-1; size: NA; CDR3: CASSLLPMNTEAFF; DNA: TGCGCCAGCAGCCTGCTACCCATGAACACTGAAGCTTTCTTT
D: NA; V: TRBV20-1; J: TRBJ2-5; size: once; CDR3: CSAPRGETQYF; DNA: TGCAGTGCCCCCCGGGGGGAGACCCAGTACTTC